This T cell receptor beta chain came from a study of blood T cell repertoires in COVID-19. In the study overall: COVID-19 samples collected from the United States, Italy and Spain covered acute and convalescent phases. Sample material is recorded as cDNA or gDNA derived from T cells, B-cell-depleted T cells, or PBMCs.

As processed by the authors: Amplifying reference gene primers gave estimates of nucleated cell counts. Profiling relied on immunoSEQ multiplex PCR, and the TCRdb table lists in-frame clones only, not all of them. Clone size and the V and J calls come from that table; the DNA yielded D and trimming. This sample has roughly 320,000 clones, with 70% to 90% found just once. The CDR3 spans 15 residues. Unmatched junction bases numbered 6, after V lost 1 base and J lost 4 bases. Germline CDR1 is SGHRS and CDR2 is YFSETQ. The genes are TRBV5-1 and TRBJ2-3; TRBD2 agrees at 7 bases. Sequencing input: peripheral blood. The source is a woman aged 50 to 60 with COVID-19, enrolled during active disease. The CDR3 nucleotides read TGCGCCAGCAGCTTGCTCGCGGGAGCCCCAGATACGCAGTATTTT. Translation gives CASSLLAGAPDTQYF.